The 28 T cell receptor beta chains below all came from one sample that was sequenced in a study of regulatory T cells in long-lasting Graves disease. Time point described: persistent/refractory GD, antithyroid drugs over 5 years with positive TRAb. PBMCs were the source of the RNA used for TCR sequencing. Construction of the TCR beta libraries employed iRepertoire HTBI primers in conjunction with Arm-PCR of CDR3 regions. TCRdb reanalysed the multiplex PCR reads using MiXCR and keeps one entry per CDR3 protein. The sample has some 370,000 distinct CDR3 sequences, around 23% seen once. The specimen comprised peripheral blood mononuclear cells (PBMCs), sampled when the disease was refractory, from a patient treated with antithyroid drugs. These TCRs come from a middle-aged woman with Graves disease.

The chain recombines TRBV3-1 with TRBJ2-2; possibly TRBD1 for D (5 bases). The CDR3 is 15 residues long. CDR1 and CDR2 (germline): LGHDT, YNNKEL (reference sequence). The V end lost 1 base, the J end lost 5 bases, and 11 bases lay between the germline ends. Here the CDR3 reads CASSQAGLRTGELFF. The DNA for the CDR3 is TGTGCCAGCAGCCAAGCAGGGTTACGTACCGGGGAGCTGTTTTTT.

This clonotype showed up just a few times. The chain couples TRBV10-3 to TRBJ2-7, with 8 bases lining up with TRBD2. Germline V gives CDR1 ENHRY, CDR2 SYGVKD. The CDR3 loop spans 16 amino acids. The J segment lost 0 bases and the V segment lost 4 bases, leaving 8 bases of the junction unmatched. The CDR3 loop reads CAISGVRRGGSYEQYF. The CDR3 DNA reads TGTGCCATCAGTGGGGTTCGACGGGGGGGCTCCTACGAGCAGTACTTC.

This clonotype turned up a few times. The rearrangement joins TRBV29-1 to TRBJ1-4; D possibly corresponds to TRBD1 (5 bases). There are 12 residues in the CDR3. V dropped 4 bases and J dropped 4 bases, with 7 bases sitting between them. Germline values: CDR1 SQVTM, CDR2 ANQGSEA. This CDR3 reads CSVGGSNEKLFF. The CDR3 nucleotides are TGCAGCGTTGGGGGGAGTAATGAAAAACTGTTTTTT.

The rearrangement uses TRBV5-1 and TRBJ1-1; 8 nucleotides agree with TRBD1. CDR1 is SGHRS and CDR2 is YFSETQ in the germline V gene. V lost 0 bases to trimming and J lost 2 bases; unmatched junction nucleotides: 3. The CDR3 has 15 residues. CDR3 loop: CASSLGDRTNTEAFF. The CDR3 DNA sequence: TGCGCCAGCAGCTTGGGGGACAGGACAAACACTGAAGCTTTCTTT.

Notes on this clonotype: This is likely an artifact of a read error, given a far larger clone one base away. The J gene is TRBJ2-7, the V gene TRBV2; possible D gene TRBD2, 6 bases. CDR3 length: 15 amino acids. The V end was cut by 5 bases, the J end by 5 bases, with 19 bases between. Germline V gene data show CDR1 as SNHLY and CDR2 as FYNNEI. CDR3 loop: CASSFPGGRRHEQYF. For the CDR3, the DNA is TGTGCCAGCAGTTTCCCTGGGGGGAGGCGTCACGAGCAGTACTTC.

On this clonotype itself: A much larger clone differs from this one at a single base, so this may be a read error. The V and J genes are TRBV7-2 and TRBJ2-2; the match to TRBD2 covers 7 bases. The CDR3 consists of 16 residues. Per germline, CDR1 SGHTA and CDR2 FQGNSA. DNA of the CDR3: TGTGCCAGCAGCTTGCTGGCTAGCGGACTTACCGGGGAGCCGTTTTTT. It yields the protein CASSLLASGLTGEPFF.

Concerning this clonotype itself: It is unclear where the CDR3 begins or ends on the DNA, so no DNA is shown, and the CDR3 is as TCRdb lists it. The chain links TRBV28 to TRBJ2-7; whether TRBD2, the table's D call, matches the DNA was not checked. The CDR3 sequence runs 21 residues, both termini included. Germline V gives CDR1 MDHEN, CDR2 SYDVKM. CDR3 sequence reads: CASSIYLCSAGLAGGLAEQYF.

This chain links TRBV20-1 with TRBJ2-7, with 7 bases fitting TRBD2. The CDR3 has 16 amino acids. The J segment lost 2 bases and the V segment lost 0 bases, leaving 10 bases of the junction unmatched. CDR1 and CDR2 from the germline V gene are DFQATT and SNEGSKA (reference sequence). The CDR3 DNA reads TGCAGTGCTAGAGATCGTCGCGGGAGTGTCCCCTACGAGCAGTACTTC. Translation gives CSARDRRGSVPYEQYF.

V usage is TRBV4-1 and J usage is TRBJ2-7; possibly TRBD2 for D (6 bases). The CDR3 covers 14 residues. Germline assignment: CDR1 MGHRA and CDR2 YSYEKL. Trimming cost V 5 bases and J 6 bases, with 17 bases left between them. The CDR3 DNA is TGCGCCAGCAGCTTTAGGGAGGTTGGGAGCGAGCAGTACTTC. Protein: CASSFREVGSEQYF.

This clonotype has ten or more counts. This rearrangement joins TRBV20-1 to TRBJ1-1; 10 bases fit TRBD1. Germline CDR1 DFQATT, CDR2 SNEGSKA (reference sequence). Trimming removed 6 bases from V and 7 bases from J; junction bases left unmatched: 5. CDR3 size: 12 residues. CDR3 sequence: CSAQGQGVEAFF. CDR3 coding DNA: TGCAGTGCCCAAGGACAGGGGGTTGAAGCTTTCTTT.

This clonotype was recorded at least ten times. The chain has TRBV28 and TRBJ2-7; a possible D gene is TRBD1 (5 bases). The length of the CDR3 is 12 residues. CDR1 and CDR2 (germline): MDHEN, SYDVKM. Trimming cost V 9 bases and J 6 bases, with 15 bases left between them. The CDR3 here is CASRRGRLEQYF. In DNA form, the CDR3 reads TGTGCCAGTCGTAGGGGCAGACTCGAGCAGTACTTC.

V usage is TRBV15 and J usage is TRBJ1-6, with a possible D match to TRBD1 (5 bases). The germline V gene has CDR1 LNHNV and CDR2 YYDKDF (reference sequence). This CDR3 contains 16 residues. The ends were cut back, 0 bases at V and 8 bases at J, with 14 bases in the middle. Here the CDR3 DNA reads TGTGCCACCAGCAGAGAGACCTCTGGGGGATATTCACCCCTCCACTTT. This translates into CATSRETSGGYSPLHF.

A note on this clonotype: A far larger clone differs by one base, so this is likely a read error. The chain recombines TRBV12-3 or TRBV12-4 with TRBJ1-1; maybe TRBD1 (6 bases). Trimming stripped 4 bases from V and 2 bases from J, with 23 bases between. This CDR3 comprises 18 residues. As DNA, the CDR3 is TGTGCCAGCAGTTCCTTCCCAAAACCAGGACAGCGAAACACTGAAGCTTTCTTT. This codes for CASSSFPKPGQRNTEAFF.

On this clonotype: A read error may be the cause here, since a much bigger clone is one base away. The rearrangement joins TRBV28 to TRBJ1-1, with 12 bases fitting TRBD1. The germline V gene has CDR1 MDHEN and CDR2 SYDVKM. V dropped 3 bases and J dropped 0; count of bases not matched to a gene: 2. The CDR3 loop spans 16 amino acids. For the CDR3, the DNA is TGTGCCAGCAGTTTCGGGACAGGGGGCCTGAACACTGAAGCTTTCTTT. Amino acids: CASSFGTGGLNTEAFF. The full variable domain, completed using reference TRBV28 and TRBJ1-1, is DVKVTQSSRYLVKRTGEKVFLECVQDMDHENMFWYRQDPGLGLRLIYFSYDVKMKEKGDIPEGYSVSREKKERFSLILESASTNQTSMYLCASSFGTGGLNTEAFFGQGTRLTVV.

This chain joins TRBV5-1 and TRBJ2-2; TRBD2 agrees at 11 bases. Germline CDR1 and CDR2: SGHRS and YFSETQ. The trim removed 4 bases at V and 5 bases at J, leaving 7 bases unmatched. This CDR3 comprises 16 residues. The CDR3: CASSPLAGGKTGELFF. In DNA, the CDR3 is TGCGCCAGCAGCCCCCTAGCGGGAGGAAAGACCGGGGAGCTGTTTTTT.

This clonotype was found many times. V and J are TRBV7-9 and TRBJ1-2; unclear D gene. V dropped 2 bases and J dropped 8 bases, with 9 bases sitting between them. CDR1 and CDR2 from the germline V gene are SEHNR and FQNEAQ (reference sequence). The CDR3 extends over 12 amino acids. This chain's CDR3 is CASSLSVGGYTF. The CDR3, as DNA: TGTGCCAGCAGCTTATCAGTGGGCGGCTACACCTTC.

This clonotype was seen many times. CDR3 sequence reads: CASMIVPGQSPPSQETQYF. The CDR3 coding sequence is TGTGCCAGCATGATAGTGCCCGGGCAGAGCCCTCCTTCCCAAGAGACCCAGTACTTC. This chain joins TRBV28 and TRBJ2-5, with D uncertain. V was pared by 7 bases and J by 1 base, with 28 bases between. This CDR3 spans 19 amino acids. Germline V gives CDR1 MDHEN, CDR2 SYDVKM.

The J gene is TRBJ1-2, the V gene TRBV3-1; no firm D call. This CDR3 has 16 residues. The ends were cut back, 3 bases at V and 2 bases at J, with 16 bases in the middle. CDR1 and CDR2 (germline): LGHDT, YNNKEL (reference sequence). Written as DNA, the CDR3 is TGTGCCAGCAGCCACCGGGCCGAATCGATAAACTATGGCTACACCTTC. It encodes CASSHRAESINYGYTF.

This clonotype was seen ten or more times. The gene calls are TRBV12-3 or TRBV12-4 and TRBJ2-5; D might be TRBD2 (6 bases). The V end was cut by 7 bases, the J end by 2 bases, with 14 bases between. CDR3 length equals 14 residues. As DNA, the CDR3 is TGTGCCAGCACCTTTAGCGGTAAACAAGAGACCCAGTACTTC. Amino acid sequence: CASTFSGKQETQYF.

This clonotype was recorded at least ten times. This rearrangement joins TRBV6-1 to TRBJ1-1; no firm D call. V gave up 6 bases and J gave up 0 bases, with 11 bases separating them. Germline V lookup: CDR1 MNHNS, CDR2 SASEGT. This CDR3 has 14 residues. CDR3 nucleotide sequence: TGTGCCAGCAGGCCCGAGGGAATGAACACTGAAGCTTTCTTT. Amino acid sequence: CASRPEGMNTEAFF.

This clonotype was recorded a few times. The chain uses TRBV20-1 and TRBJ1-1; D might be TRBD1 (6 bases). CDR3 size: 14 residues. V lost 4 bases, J lost 5 bases, and 17 bases lay in between. Germline V gives CDR1 DFQATT, CDR2 SNEGSKA (reference sequence). CDR3 residues: CSAIKGGGRTEAFF. The CDR3 DNA sequence: TGCAGTGCTATCAAGGGTGGGGGGCGGACTGAAGCTTTCTTT.

The V gene is TRBV5-1, the J gene TRBJ1-5; tentative D call: TRBD1 (5 bases). The CDR3 runs to 15 residues. CDR1 SGHRS and CDR2 YFSETQ come from the germline V gene. Trimming stripped 4 bases from V and 7 bases from J, with 18 bases between. The CDR3 is CASSPGREVGQPQHF. CDR3 DNA sequence: TGCGCCAGCAGCCCGGGACGGGAGGTGGGACAGCCCCAGCATTTT.

This clonotype was seen repeatedly, ten times or more. The chain carries TRBV7-2 and TRBJ1-5; D is possibly TRBD1 (6 bases). Germline CDR1 SGHTA, CDR2 FQGNSA. The V end was cut by 0 bases, the J end by 6 bases, with 6 bases between. The CDR3 totals 13 residues. The CDR3 DNA reads as TGTGCCAGCAGCTTAGCAGGGGGTCAGCCCCAGCATTTT. This translates into CASSLAGGQPQHF.

The V call is TRBV20-1, the J call TRBJ2-6, with 8 nucleotides matching TRBD1. V lost 0 bases to trimming and J lost 7 bases; unmatched junction nucleotides: 8. Germline V gene lookup returns CDR1 DFQATT and CDR2 SNEGSKA (reference sequence). The CDR3 spans 16 residues. Here the CDR3 reads CSARDRRQGRANVLTF. CDR3 DNA sequence: TGCAGTGCTAGAGATCGAAGACAGGGGCGCGCCAACGTCCTGACTTTC.

This clonotype was seen only a few times. The chain employs TRBV28 and TRBJ2-2; TRBD2 matches at 7 bases. This CDR3 is 15 amino acids long. V gave up 6 bases and J gave up 4 bases; unmatched junction bases: 8. The germline gives CDR1 MDHEN, CDR2 SYDVKM. The CDR3 DNA is TGTGCCAGCAGGCCATGGGGGGGGTTCACCGGGGAGCTGTTTTTT. It encodes CASRPWGGFTGELFF.

The J gene is TRBJ2-1, the V gene TRBV28; 11 nucleotides align to TRBD2. Germline assignment: CDR1 MDHEN and CDR2 SYDVKM. CDR3 length: 15 residues. Losses at the gene ends were 3 bases for V and 11 bases for J; bases not matched to a gene: 9. In DNA, the CDR3 is TGTGCCAGCAGTTTTCTCACTAGCGGGAGTTTTCAGCAGTTCTTC. Protein product: CASSFLTSGSFQQFF.

This clonotype was picked up many times. The rearrangement links TRBV12-3 or TRBV12-4 to TRBJ1-2; tentatively, D is TRBD1 (5 bases). The CDR3 spans 14 residues. V was shortened by 6 bases and J by 7 bases, with 18 bases between the two germline ends. CDR3 protein: CASRSSMGGGGYTF. In nucleotides, the CDR3 is TGTGCCAGCAGATCCTCCATGGGGGGGGGTGGCTACACCTTC.

The chain uses TRBV25-1 and TRBJ2-1; 13 bases line up with TRBD2. CDR1 and CDR2 (germline): MGHDK, SYGVNS. The CDR3 has 17 amino acids. Losses at the gene ends were 2 bases for V and 2 bases for J; bases not matched to a gene: 3. CDR3 nucleotides: TGTGCCAGCAGTGAACGACTAGCGGGAGGCCCCTACAATGAGCAGTTCTTC. Protein: CASSERLAGGPYNEQFF.